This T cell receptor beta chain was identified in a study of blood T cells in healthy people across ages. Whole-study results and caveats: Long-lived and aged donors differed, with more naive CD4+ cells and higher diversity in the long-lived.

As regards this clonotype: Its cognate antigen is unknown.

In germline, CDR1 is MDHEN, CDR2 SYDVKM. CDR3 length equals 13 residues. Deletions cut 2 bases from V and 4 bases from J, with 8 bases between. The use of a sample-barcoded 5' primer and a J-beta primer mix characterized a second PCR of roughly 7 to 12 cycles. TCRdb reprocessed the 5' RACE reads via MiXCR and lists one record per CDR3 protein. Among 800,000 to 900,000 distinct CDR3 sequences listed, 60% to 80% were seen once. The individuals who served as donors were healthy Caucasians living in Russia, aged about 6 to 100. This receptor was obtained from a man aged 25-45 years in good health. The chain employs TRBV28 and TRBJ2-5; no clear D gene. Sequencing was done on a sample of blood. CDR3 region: CASSLRTRETQYF. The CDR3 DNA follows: TGTGCCAGCAGTTTACGGACCCGAGAGACCCAGTACTTC.